One sample yielded the 14 T cell receptor beta chains listed below, sequenced in a study of T-cell memory formation after mild COVID-19. A single record per CDR3 protein comes from TCRdb applying MiXCR to the 5' RACE reads. The data hold about 360,000 distinct CDR3 sequences, with about an eighth observed a single time. The sample comprised PBMCs or a T cell subset sorted from them (not recorded which). The receptors originated from a man younger than 35 who had mild COVID-19 (a few samples of this study predate the infection). Cell type and time point are not known.

The V gene is TRBV7-2, the J gene TRBJ2-7, with 7 bases matching TRBD2. There are 15 residues in the CDR3. Germline V gene lookup returns CDR1 SGHTA and CDR2 FQGNSA. J lost 2 bases, V lost 5 bases, and 9 bases had no gene match. The chain's CDR3 is CASSRLTAGAYEQYF. The CDR3 nucleotides are TGTGCCAGCAGCCGTCTAACCGCGGGAGCCTACGAGCAGTACTTC.

J is TRBJ2-3 and V is TRBV5-1; no clear D. The V end lost 5 bases, the J end lost 0 bases, and 7 bases lay between the germline ends. The germline V gene has CDR1 SGHRS and CDR2 YFSETQ. This CDR3 has 13 residues. CDR3 protein: CASRPDSTDTQYF. The DNA of the CDR3 is TGCGCCAGCAGGCCCGATAGCACAGATACGCAGTATTTT.

The gene calls are TRBV4-3 and TRBJ2-1; no clear D. V was clipped by 0 bases and J by 4 bases, with 4 bases between them. Germline V gene data show CDR1 as LGHNA and CDR2 as YSLEER. The CDR3 is made up of 13 amino acids. CDR3 sequence reads: CASSQDAYNEQFF. The CDR3 DNA follows: TGCGCCAGCAGCCAAGATGCGTACAATGAGCAGTTCTTC.

This rearrangement joins TRBV6-5 to TRBJ2-5; 7 nucleotides align to TRBD1. Germline trimming cut 4 bases from V and 2 bases from J; bases unmatched to any gene: 7. The germline CDR1 and CDR2 sequences are MNHEY and SVGAGI. There are 15 residues in the CDR3. The DNA of the CDR3 is TGTGCCAGCAGTTTCCGGGACAGACGGCAAGAGACCCAGTACTTC. It translates to CASSFRDRRQETQYF.

V usage is TRBV30 and J usage is TRBJ2-2; D unresolved. With 2 bases removed from V and 4 bases from J, the gap between germline ends came to 5 bases. This CDR3 comprises 12 residues. CDR1 and CDR2 (germline): GTSNPN, SVGIG (reference sequence). The CDR3 loop reads CAWSLSTGELFF. For the CDR3, the DNA is TGTGCCTGGAGTCTCTCCACCGGGGAGCTGTTTTTT.

This chain links TRBV3-1 with TRBJ2-5, with 7 bases matching TRBD2. With 2 bases clipped from V and 4 bases from J, the junction kept 7 bases outside the gene matches. This CDR3 comprises 15 residues. Germline CDR1 and CDR2: LGHDT and YNNKEL (reference sequence). CDR3 in amino acids: CASSQFVGEGETQYF. DNA of the CDR3: TGTGCCAGCAGCCAATTTGTGGGGGAGGGAGAGACCCAGTACTTC.

This clonotype was detected only a few times. The J gene is TRBJ2-3, the V gene TRBV29-1, with 12 bases matching TRBD2. The CDR3 extends over 14 amino acids. Germline V gives CDR1 SQVTM, CDR2 ANQGSEA. Losses at the gene ends were 4 bases for V and 3 bases for J; bases not matched to a gene: 2. The CDR3 reads CSVAGTSGTDTQYF. The CDR3 DNA is TGCAGCGTTGCAGGGACTAGCGGGACAGATACGCAGTATTTT.

The CDR3 spells CASRAGGGSSEKLFF. For the CDR3, the DNA is TGTGCCAGCCGGGCCGGGGGTGGTTCGAGTGAAAAACTGTTTTTT. The chain recombines TRBV25-1 with TRBJ1-4; D perhaps matches TRBD1 (5 bases). The V end was cut by 8 bases, the J end by 7 bases, with 20 bases between. The V gene's germline CDR1 is MGHDK and CDR2 SYGVNS. CDR3 length equals 15 residues.

This clonotype has just one count. This chain joins TRBV7-2 and TRBJ2-1; unclear D gene. Trimming left V 5 bases short and J 3 bases short, with 17 bases between. The CDR3 covers 16 residues. Germline assignment: CDR1 SGHTA and CDR2 FQGNSA. CDR3 residues: CASSLTSRTYYNEQFF. For the CDR3, the DNA is TGTGCCAGCAGCCTGACCTCCAGAACCTACTACAATGAGCAGTTCTTC. The whole variable domain, remainder taken from reference TRBV7-2 and TRBJ2-1, is GAGVSQSPSNKVTEKGKDVELRCDPISGHTALYWYRQSLGQGLEFLIYFQGNSAPDKSGLPSDRFSAERTGGSVSTLTIQRTQQEDSAVYLCASSLTSRTYYNEQFFGPGTRLTVL.

This clonotype was detected a few times. This chain links TRBV7-2 with TRBJ2-3; TRBD2 aligns across 7 bases. The germline CDR1 and CDR2 sequences are SGHTA and FQGNSA. The CDR3 extends over 14 amino acids. The ends lost 4 bases at V and 3 bases at J; junction bases unmatched: 4. The CDR3 spells CASSSLLATDTQYF. DNA of the CDR3: TGTGCCAGCAGCTCGTTACTAGCGACAGATACGCAGTATTTT.

The J gene is TRBJ2-3, the V gene TRBV12-3 or TRBV12-4, with unresolved D. The CDR3 is made up of 13 amino acids. The V and J ends lost 7 bases and 2 bases respectively, with 10 bases between them. In DNA, the CDR3 is TGTGCCAGCACCTGGTTCACCACAGATACGCAGTATTTT. Translating it yields CASTWFTTDTQYF.

This clonotype was detected only a few times. The chain employs TRBV28 and TRBJ2-7; tentatively, D is TRBD1 or TRBD2 (5 bases each). V was trimmed by 4 bases and J by 0 bases, leaving 13 bases between them. Per germline, CDR1 MDHEN and CDR2 SYDVKM. CDR3 length: 15 residues. The CDR3: CASSSGTSLSYEQYV. The DNA for the CDR3 is TGTGCCAGCAGTTCCGGGACGTCACTCTCCTACGAGCAGTACGTC.

This clonotype was seen a few times. V is TRBV11-2 and J is TRBJ2-7; D gene ambiguous. Germline V CDR1 and CDR2: SGHAT, FQNNGV. CDR3 length: 13 amino acids. The V and J ends lost 0 bases and 6 bases respectively, with 9 bases between them. CDR3 nucleotides: TGTGCCAGCAGCTTAGAATCCTTTGGCGAGCAGTACGTC. Translated, it gives CASSLESFGEQYV.

There are a few counts of this clonotype. The chain has TRBV7-9 and TRBJ1-1; 7 bases line up with TRBD1. The CDR3 runs to 16 residues. The germline gives CDR1 SEHNR, CDR2 FQNEAQ (reference sequence). Germline trimming cut 5 bases from V and 4 bases from J; bases unmatched to any gene: 13. This CDR3 reads CASSPGGDRRRTEAFF. The CDR3 DNA follows: TGTGCCAGCAGCCCAGGGGGGGACAGAAGACGCACTGAAGCTTTCTTT. The full variable domain, completed using reference TRBV7-9 and TRBJ1-1, is DTGVSQNPRHKITKRGQNVTFRCDPISEHNRLYWYRQTLGQGPEFLTYFQNEAQLEKSRLLSDRFSAERPKGSFSTLEIQRTEQGDSAMYLCASSPGGDRRRTEAFFGQGTRLTVV.